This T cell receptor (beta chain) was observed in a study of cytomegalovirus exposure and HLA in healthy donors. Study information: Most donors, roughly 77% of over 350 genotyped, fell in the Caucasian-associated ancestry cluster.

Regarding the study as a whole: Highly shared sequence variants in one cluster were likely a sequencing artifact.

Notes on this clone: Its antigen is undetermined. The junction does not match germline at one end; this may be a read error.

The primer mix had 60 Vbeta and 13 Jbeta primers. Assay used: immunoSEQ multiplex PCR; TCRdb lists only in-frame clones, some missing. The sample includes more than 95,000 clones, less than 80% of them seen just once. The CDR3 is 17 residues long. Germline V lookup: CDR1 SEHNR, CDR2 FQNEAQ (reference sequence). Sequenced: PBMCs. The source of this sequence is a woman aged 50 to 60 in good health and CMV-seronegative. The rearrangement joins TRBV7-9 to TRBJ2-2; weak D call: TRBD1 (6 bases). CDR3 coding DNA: TGTTCCAGCAGTTATCTCCTGGGGGCCGGGAACACCGGGGAACTGTTTTTT. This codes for CSSSYLLGAGNTGELFF.